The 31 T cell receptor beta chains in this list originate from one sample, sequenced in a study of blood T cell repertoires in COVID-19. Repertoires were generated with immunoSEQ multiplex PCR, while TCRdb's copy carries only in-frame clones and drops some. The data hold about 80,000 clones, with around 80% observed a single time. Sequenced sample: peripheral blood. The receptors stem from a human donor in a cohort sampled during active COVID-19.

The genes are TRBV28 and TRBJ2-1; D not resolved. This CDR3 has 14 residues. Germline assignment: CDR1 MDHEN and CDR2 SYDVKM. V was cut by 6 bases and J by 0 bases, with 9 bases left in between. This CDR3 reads CASRNSGSYNEQFF. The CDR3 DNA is TGTGCCAGCAGGAATTCGGGCTCCTACAATGAGCAGTTCTTC.

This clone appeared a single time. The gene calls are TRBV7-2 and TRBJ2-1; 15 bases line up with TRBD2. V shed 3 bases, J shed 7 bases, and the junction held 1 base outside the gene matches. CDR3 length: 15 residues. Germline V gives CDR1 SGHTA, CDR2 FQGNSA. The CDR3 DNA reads TGTGCCAGCAGCTTTGGACTAGCGGGGGGGAATGAGCAGTTCTTC. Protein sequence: CASSFGLAGGNEQFF.

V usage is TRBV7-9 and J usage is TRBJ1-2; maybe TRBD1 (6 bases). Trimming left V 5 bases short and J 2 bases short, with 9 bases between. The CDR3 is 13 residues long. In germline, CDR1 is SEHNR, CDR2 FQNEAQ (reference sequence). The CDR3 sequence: CASSPTGNYGYTF. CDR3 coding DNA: TGTGCCAGCAGCCCAACAGGGAACTATGGCTACACCTTC.

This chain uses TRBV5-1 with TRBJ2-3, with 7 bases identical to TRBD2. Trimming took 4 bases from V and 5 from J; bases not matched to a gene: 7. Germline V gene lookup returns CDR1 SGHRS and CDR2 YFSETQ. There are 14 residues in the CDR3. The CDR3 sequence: CASSPRTRQDTQYF. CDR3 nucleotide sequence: TGCGCCAGCAGCCCGAGGACTAGGCAAGATACGCAGTATTTT.

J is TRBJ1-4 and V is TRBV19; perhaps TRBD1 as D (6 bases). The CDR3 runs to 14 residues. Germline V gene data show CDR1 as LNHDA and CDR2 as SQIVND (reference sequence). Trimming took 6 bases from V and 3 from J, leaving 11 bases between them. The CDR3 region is CASSFGQPNEKLFF. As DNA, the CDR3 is TGTGCCAGTAGCTTCGGACAGCCTAATGAAAAACTGTTTTTT.

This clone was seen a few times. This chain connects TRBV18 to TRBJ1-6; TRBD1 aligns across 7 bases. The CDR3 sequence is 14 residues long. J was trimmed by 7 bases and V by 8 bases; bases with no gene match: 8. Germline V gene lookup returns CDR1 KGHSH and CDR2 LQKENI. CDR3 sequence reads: CASRTGLQNSPLHF. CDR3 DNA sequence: TGTGCCAGCCGGACAGGACTACAGAATTCACCCCTCCACTTT.

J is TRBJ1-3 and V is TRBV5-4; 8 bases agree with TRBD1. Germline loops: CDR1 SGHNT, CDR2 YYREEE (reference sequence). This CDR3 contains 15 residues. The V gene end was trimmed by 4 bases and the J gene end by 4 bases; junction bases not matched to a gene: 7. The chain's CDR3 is CASSKGQGTGNTIYF. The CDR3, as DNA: TGTGCCAGCAGCAAAGGACAGGGAACGGGAAACACCATATATTTT.

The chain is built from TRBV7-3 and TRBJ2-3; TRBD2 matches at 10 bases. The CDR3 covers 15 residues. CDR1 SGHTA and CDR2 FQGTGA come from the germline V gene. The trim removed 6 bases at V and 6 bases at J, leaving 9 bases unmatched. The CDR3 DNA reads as TGTGCCAGCAGTTCTCAGCGGGGGGGCTTGGATACGCAGTATTTT. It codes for CASSSQRGGLDTQYF.

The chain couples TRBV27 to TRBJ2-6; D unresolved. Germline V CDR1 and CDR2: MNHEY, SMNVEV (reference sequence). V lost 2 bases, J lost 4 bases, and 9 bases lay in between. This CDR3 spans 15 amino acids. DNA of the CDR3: TGTGCCAGCAGTTTACTCCACTCGGGGGCCAACGTCCTGACTTTC. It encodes CASSLLHSGANVLTF. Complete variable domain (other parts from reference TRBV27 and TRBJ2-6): EAQVTQNPRYLITVTGKKLTVTCSQNMNHEYMSWYRQDPGLGLRQIYYSMNVEVTDKGDVPEGYKVSRKEKRNFPLILESPSPNQTSLYFCASSLLHSGANVLTFGAGSRLTVL.

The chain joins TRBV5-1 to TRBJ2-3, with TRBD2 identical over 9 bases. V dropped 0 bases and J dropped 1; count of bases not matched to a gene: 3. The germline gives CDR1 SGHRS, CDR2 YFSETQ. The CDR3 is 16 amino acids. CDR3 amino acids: CASSLGRGGRTDTQYF. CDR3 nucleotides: TGCGCCAGCAGCTTGGGGCGGGGGGGCCGCACAGATACGCAGTATTTT. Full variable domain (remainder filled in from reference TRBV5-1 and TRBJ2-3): KAGVTQTPRYLIKTRGQQVTLSCSPISGHRSVSWYQQTPGQGLQFLFEYFSETQRNKGNFPGRFSGRQFSNSRSEMNVSTLELGDSALYLCASSLGRGGRTDTQYFGPGTRLTVL.

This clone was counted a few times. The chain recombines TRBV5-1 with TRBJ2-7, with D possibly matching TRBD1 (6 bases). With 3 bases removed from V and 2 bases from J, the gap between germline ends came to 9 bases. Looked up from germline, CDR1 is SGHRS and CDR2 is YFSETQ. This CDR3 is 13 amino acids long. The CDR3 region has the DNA TGCGCCAGCAGCTCGGGACATCCCTACGAGCAGTACTTC. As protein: CASSSGHPYEQYF.

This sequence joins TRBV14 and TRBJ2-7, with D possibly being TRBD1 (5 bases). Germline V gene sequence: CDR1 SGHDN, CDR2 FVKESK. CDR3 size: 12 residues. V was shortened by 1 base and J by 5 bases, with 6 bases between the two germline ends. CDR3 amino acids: CASSQGQHEQYF. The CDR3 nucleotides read TGTGCCAGCAGCCAAGGACAGCACGAGCAGTACTTC.

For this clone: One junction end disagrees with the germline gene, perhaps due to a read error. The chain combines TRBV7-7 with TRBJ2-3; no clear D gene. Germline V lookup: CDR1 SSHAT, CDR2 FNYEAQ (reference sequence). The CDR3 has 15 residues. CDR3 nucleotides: TGTGCTAGCAGCTTAGATGGGTCGGCAGGAGATACGCAGTATTTT. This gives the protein CASSLDGSAGDTQYF.

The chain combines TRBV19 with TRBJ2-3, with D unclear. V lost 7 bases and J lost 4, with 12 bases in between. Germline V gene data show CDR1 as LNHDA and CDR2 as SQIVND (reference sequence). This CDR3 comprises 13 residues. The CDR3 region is CASTILGADTQYF. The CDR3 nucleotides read TGTGCCAGTACTATTCTAGGAGCAGATACGCAGTATTTT. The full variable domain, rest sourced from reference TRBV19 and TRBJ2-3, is DGGITQSPKYLFRKEGQNVTLSCEQNLNHDAMYWYRQDPGQGLRLIYYSQIVNDFQKGDIAEGYSVSREKKESFPLTVTSAQKNPTAFYLCASTILGADTQYFGPGTRLTVL.

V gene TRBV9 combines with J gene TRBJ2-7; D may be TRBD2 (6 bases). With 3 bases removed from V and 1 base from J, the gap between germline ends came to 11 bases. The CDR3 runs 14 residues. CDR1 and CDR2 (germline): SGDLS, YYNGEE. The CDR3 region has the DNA TGTGCCAGCAGCGCGGGACTCATTTCCTACGAGCAGTACTTC. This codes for CASSAGLISYEQYF.

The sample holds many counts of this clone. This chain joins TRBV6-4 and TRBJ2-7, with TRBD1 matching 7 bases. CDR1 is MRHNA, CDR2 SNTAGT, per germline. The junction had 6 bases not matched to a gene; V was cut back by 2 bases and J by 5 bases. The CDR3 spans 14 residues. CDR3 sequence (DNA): TGTGCCAGCAGTGACCCACAGGGGTTCCACGAGCAGTACTTC. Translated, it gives CASSDPQGFHEQYF.

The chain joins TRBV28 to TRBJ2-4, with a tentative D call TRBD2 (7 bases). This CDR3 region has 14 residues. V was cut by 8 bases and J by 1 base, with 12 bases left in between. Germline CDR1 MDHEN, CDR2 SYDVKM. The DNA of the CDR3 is TGTGCCAGCTCTCGGGGGGCGGCCAAAAACATTCAGTACTTC. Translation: CASSRGAAKNIQYF. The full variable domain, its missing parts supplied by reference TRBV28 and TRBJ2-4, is DVKVTQSSRYLVKRTGEKVFLECVQDMDHENMFWYRQDPGLGLRLIYFSYDVKMKEKGDIPEGYSVSREKKERFSLILESASTNQTSMYLCASSRGAAKNIQYFGAGTRLSVL.

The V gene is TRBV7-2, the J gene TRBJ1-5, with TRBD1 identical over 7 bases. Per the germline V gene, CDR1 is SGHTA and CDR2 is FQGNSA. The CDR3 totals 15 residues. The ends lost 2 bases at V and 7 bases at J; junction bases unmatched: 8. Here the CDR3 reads CASSLRTGGIQPQHF. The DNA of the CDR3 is TGTGCCAGCAGCTTAAGGACAGGAGGCATCCAGCCCCAGCATTTT.

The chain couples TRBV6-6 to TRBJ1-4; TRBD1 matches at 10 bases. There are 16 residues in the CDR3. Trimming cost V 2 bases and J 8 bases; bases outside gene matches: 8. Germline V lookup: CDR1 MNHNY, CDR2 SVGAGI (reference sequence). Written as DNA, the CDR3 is TGTGCCAGCAGTTACCTAGGGACAGGGGAAGGAGAAAAACTGTTTTTT. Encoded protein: CASSYLGTGEGEKLFF.

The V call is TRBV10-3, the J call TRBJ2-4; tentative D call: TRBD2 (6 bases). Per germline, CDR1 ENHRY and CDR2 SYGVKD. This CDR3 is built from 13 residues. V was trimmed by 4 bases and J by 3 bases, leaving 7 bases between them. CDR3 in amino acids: CAISGGDKNIQYF. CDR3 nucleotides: TGTGCCATCAGTGGGGGGGACAAAAACATTCAGTACTTC.

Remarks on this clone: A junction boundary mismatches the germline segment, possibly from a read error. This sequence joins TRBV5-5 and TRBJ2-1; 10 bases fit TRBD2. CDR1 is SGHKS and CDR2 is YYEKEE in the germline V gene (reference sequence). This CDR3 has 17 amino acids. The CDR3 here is CACSLWVAGGLYNEQFF. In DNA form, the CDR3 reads TGTGCCTGCAGCTTATGGGTAGCGGGGGGTCTCTACAATGAGCAGTTCTTC.

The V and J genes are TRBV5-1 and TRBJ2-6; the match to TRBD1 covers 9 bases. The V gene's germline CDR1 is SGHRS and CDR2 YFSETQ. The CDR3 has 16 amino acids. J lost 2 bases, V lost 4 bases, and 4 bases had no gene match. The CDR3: CASSPGTGTGANVLTF. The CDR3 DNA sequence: TGCGCCAGCAGCCCCGGGACAGGGACTGGGGCCAACGTCCTGACTTTC. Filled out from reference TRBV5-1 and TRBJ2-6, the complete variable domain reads KAGVTQTPRYLIKTRGQQVTLSCSPISGHRSVSWYQQTPGQGLQFLFEYFSETQRNKGNFPGRFSGRQFSNSRSEMNVSTLELGDSALYLCASSPGTGTGANVLTFGAGSRLTVL.

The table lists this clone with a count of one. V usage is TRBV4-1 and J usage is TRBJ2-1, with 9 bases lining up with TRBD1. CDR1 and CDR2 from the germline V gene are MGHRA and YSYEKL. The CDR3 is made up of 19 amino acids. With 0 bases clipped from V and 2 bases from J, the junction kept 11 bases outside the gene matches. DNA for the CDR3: TGCGCCAGCAGCCAAGATCAAGGGACAGGGTATAGAACCTACAATGAGCAGTTCTTC. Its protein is CASSQDQGTGYRTYNEQFF.

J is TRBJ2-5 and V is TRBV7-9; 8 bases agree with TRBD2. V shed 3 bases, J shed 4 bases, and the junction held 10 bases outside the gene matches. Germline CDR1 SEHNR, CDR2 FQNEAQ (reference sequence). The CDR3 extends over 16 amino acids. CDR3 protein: CASSFFYGGARETQYF. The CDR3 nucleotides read TGTGCCAGCAGCTTCTTCTACGGGGGGGCTCGAGAGACCCAGTACTTC.

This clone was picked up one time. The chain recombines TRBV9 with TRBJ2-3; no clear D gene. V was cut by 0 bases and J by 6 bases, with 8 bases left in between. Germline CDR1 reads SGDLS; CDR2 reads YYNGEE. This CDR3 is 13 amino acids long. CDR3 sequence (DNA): TGTGCCAGCAGCGTAGACCCCGGGGATACGCAGTATTTT. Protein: CASSVDPGDTQYF. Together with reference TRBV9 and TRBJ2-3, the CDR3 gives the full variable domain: DSGVTQTPKHLITATGQRVTLRCSPRSGDLSVYWYQQSLDQGLQFLIQYYNGEERAKGNILERFSAQQFPDLHSELNLSSLELGDSALYFCASSVDPGDTQYFGPGTRLTVL.

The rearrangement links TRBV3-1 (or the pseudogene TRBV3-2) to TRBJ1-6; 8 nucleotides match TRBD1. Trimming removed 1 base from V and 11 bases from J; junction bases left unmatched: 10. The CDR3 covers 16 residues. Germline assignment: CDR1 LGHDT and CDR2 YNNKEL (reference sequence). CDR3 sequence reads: CASSQGQGPFGAPLHF. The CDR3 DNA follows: TGTGCCAGCAGCCAAGGACAGGGGCCCTTCGGGGCACCCCTCCACTTT.

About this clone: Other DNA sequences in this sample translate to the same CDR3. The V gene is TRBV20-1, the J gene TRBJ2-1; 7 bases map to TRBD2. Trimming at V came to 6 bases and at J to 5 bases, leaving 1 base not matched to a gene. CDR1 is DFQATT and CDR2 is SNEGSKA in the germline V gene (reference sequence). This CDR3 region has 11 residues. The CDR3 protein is CSAGGNNEQFF. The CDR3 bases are TGCAGTGCCGGGGGGAACAATGAGCAGTTCTTC.

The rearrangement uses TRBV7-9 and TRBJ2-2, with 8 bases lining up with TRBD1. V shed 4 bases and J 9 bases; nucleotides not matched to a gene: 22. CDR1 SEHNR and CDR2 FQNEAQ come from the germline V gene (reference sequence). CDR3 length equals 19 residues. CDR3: CASSWVTGTGGPRQRELFF. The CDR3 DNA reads TGTGCCAGCAGCTGGGTTACCGGGACAGGTGGCCCTCGTCAGAGGGAGCTGTTTTTT.

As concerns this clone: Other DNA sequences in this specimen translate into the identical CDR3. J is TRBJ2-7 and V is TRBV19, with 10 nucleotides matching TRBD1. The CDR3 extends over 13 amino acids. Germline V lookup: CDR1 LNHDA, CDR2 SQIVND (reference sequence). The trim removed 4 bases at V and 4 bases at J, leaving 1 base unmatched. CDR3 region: CASSRDRGYEQYF. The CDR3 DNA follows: TGTGCCAGTAGTAGGGACAGGGGTTACGAGCAGTACTTC.

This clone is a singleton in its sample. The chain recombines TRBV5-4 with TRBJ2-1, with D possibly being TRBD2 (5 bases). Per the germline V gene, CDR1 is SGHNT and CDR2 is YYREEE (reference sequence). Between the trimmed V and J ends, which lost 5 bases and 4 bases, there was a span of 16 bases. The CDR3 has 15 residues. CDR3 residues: CASSSGIGDYNEQFF. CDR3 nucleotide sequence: TGTGCCAGCAGTTCCGGGATTGGGGATTACAATGAGCAGTTCTTC.

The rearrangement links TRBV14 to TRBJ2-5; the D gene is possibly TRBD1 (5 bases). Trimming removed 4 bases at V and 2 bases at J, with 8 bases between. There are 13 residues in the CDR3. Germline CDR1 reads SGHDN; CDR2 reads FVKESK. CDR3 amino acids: CASSPGIQETQYF. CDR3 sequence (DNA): TGTGCCAGCAGCCCAGGGATACAAGAGACCCAGTACTTC.